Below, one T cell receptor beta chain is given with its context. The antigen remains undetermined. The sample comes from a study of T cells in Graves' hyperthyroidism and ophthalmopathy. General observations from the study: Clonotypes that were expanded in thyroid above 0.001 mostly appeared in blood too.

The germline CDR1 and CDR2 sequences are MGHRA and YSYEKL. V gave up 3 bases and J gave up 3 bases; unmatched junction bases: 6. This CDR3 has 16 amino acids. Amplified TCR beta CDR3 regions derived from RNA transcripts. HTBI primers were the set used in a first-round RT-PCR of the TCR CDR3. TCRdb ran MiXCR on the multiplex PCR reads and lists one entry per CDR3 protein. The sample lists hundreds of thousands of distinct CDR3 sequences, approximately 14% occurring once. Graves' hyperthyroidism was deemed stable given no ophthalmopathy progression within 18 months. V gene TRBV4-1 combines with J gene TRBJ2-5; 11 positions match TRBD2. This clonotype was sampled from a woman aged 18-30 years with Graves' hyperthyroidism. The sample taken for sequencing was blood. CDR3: CASSHPTTSGEETQYF. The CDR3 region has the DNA TGCGCCAGCAGCCATCCTACGACTAGCGGGGAAGAGACCCAGTACTTC.